This T cell receptor (beta chain) was profiled in a study of shared clonotypes between healthy human individuals. Genomic DNA for unsorted samples, which was extracted with the QIAamp DNA Blood Mini kit, came from 81 million or so PBMCs. This CDR3 is 12 amino acids long. Trimming at V came to 5 bases and at J to 4 bases, leaving 2 bases not matched to a gene. From germline, CDR1 is KGHSH and CDR2 LQKENI. Study results and limitations: Clonotype sharing among donors was expected to depend on sequencing depth.

Every unsorted PBMC PCR replicate was loaded with around 290 ng DNA, 33,000 or so T cell genomes. Here immunoSEQ multiplex PCR was the method, and the copy in TCRdb shows in-frame clones only, minus some. The table includes some 490,000 clones, 60% to 80% detected once. Remarks on this clone: Its antigen is undetermined.

This sequence joins TRBV18 and TRBJ2-7; 7 bases line up with TRBD2. The sequenced material came from PBMCs. The TCR comes from a woman aged 40 to 50 in good health. Some clones in this sample may be carry-over from other donors' samples. The CDR3: CASSGEGYEQYF. The CDR3, as DNA: TGTGCCAGCTCAGGGGAGGGTTACGAGCAGTACTTC.